The sequence of this T cell receptor beta chain was determined in a study of cytomegalovirus exposure and HLA in healthy donors. The V gene lost 2 bases and the J gene lost 0 bases, with 4 bases spanning the gap. CDR3 length: 13 residues. The germline gives CDR1 MNHNY, CDR2 SVGAGI (reference sequence). General study results and limits: Associated with HLA alleles at 0.05 false discovery rate in a later analysis were 16,951 TCR beta sequences.

The PCR was carried out with 60 Vbeta primers and 13 Jbeta primers. Profiling relied on immunoSEQ multiplex PCR, and the TCRdb table lists in-frame clones only, not all of them. The data contain some 130,000 clones, about 75% of them singletons. The count of this clone is one. Its specificity is not known. J is TRBJ1-2 and V is TRBV6-6; D gene ambiguous. The clonotype comes from a woman in her thirties or forties in good health and CMV-seronegative. Specimen: PBMCs. Here the CDR3 reads CASSYTANYGYTF. The CDR3 DNA reads TGTGCCAGCAGTTACACAGCTAACTATGGCTACACCTTC.